This record covers a single TCR beta chain. Methods used by the authors: Using reference gene primer amplification, nucleated cell counts were estimated. Sequenced by immunoSEQ multiplex PCR; TCRdb stores in-frame clones only, minus some. That table is the source of V, J and clone size, and D and trimming were worked out from the DNA. Among around 150,000 clones, 80% to 90% were seen once, and the ten largest hold around 20%. Trimming pared 3 bases from V and 4 bases from J, leaving 15 bases between. The CDR3 runs to 16 residues. Per the germline V gene, CDR1 is MNHNS and CDR2 is SASEGT. The data derive from a study of blood T cell repertoires in COVID-19. Study-wide context: The United States, Italy and Spain provided the acute and convalescent COVID-19 samples. Sample material is recorded as cDNA or gDNA derived from T cells, B-cell-depleted T cells, or PBMCs.

The TCR was taken from an elderly woman with acute or convalescent COVID-19. V usage is TRBV6-1 and J usage is TRBJ1-4; D is possibly TRBD1 (5 bases). The specimen was peripheral blood. Here the CDR3 DNA reads TGTGCCAGCAGTGAGGGGACTTGGCAGGGTAATGAAAAACTGTTTTTT. It specifies CASSEGTWQGNEKLFF.